Below, 3 T cell receptor beta chains from the same sample are listed, as sequenced in a study of blood T cell repertoires in COVID-19. The protocol was immunoSEQ multiplex PCR, while the TCRdb copy is restricted to in-frame clones and leaves out a portion. The repertoire consists of some 170,000 clones, with 75% to 90% occurring once and the leading ten covering 9.1%. Sequences were obtained from peripheral blood. Receptor source: a woman of 80 years or more with active or convalescent COVID-19.

The CDR3 spells CASSPTGTSGTETQYF. CDR3 sequence (DNA): TGTGCCAGCAGCCCAACCGGGACTAGCGGAACAGAGACCCAGTACTTC. The genes are TRBV9 and TRBJ2-5, with TRBD2 matching 11 bases. The CDR3 spans 16 residues. Germline CDR1 is SGDLS and CDR2 is YYNGEE. V shed 4 bases, J shed 4 bases, and the junction held 9 bases outside the gene matches.

V usage is TRBV19 and J usage is TRBJ1-1; 9 nucleotides agree with TRBD1. In germline, CDR1 is LNHDA, CDR2 SQIVND (reference sequence). The CDR3 covers 16 residues. V shed 0 bases, J shed 4 bases, and the junction held 6 bases outside the gene matches. For the CDR3, the DNA is TGTGCCAGTAGTATAGATCCCACGACAGGGGGCACTGAAGCTTTCTTT. Encoded protein: CASSIDPTTGGTEAFF. Looking up the rest from reference TRBV19 and TRBJ1-1 gives the full variable domain: DGGITQSPKYLFRKEGQNVTLSCEQNLNHDAMYWYRQDPGQGLRLIYYSQIVNDFQKGDIAEGYSVSREKKESFPLTVTSAQKNPTAFYLCASSIDPTTGGTEAFFGQGTRLTVV.

The V and J genes are TRBV27 and TRBJ2-7; 9 bases agree with TRBD2. Trimming removed 8 bases from V and 7 bases from J; junction bases left unmatched: 6. The germline CDR1 and CDR2 sequences are MNHEY and SMNVEV (reference sequence). This CDR3 region has 12 residues. CDR3 nucleotides: TGTGCCAGCGGCGGGGGGGCGTATGAGCAGTACTTC. This encodes CASGGGAYEQYF.